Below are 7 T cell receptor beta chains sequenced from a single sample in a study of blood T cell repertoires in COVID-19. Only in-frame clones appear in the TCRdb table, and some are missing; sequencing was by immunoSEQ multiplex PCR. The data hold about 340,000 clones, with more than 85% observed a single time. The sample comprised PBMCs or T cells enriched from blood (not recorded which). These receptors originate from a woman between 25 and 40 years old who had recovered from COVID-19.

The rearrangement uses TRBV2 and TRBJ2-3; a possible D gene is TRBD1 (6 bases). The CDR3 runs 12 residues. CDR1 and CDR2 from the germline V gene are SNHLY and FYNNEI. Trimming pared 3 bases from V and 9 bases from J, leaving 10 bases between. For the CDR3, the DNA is TGTGCCAGCAGTGAGGGGACATTAACGCAGTATTTT. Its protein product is CASSEGTLTQYF.

The CDR3 nucleotides read TGTGCCAGCAGCCCCGGACAGGGCAGGAACACTGAAGCTTTCTTT. It is translated as CASSPGQGRNTEAFF. The V call is TRBV28, the J call TRBJ1-1; 8 bases are a match to TRBD1. V lost 6 bases, J lost 1 base, and 7 bases stayed unmatched. This CDR3 has 15 amino acids. CDR1 is MDHEN, CDR2 SYDVKM, per germline.

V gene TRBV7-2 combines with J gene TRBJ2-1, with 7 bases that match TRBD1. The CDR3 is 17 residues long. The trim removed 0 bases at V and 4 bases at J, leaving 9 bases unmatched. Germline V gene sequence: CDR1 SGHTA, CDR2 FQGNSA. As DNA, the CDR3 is TGTGCCAGCAGCTTAGCCGTGGCGACAGGGAGTTACAATGAGCAGTTCTTC. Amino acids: CASSLAVATGSYNEQFF.

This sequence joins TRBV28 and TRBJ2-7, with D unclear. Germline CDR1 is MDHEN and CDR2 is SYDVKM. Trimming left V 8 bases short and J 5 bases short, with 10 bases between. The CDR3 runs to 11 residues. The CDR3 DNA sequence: TGTGCCAGCGGCGGTCTGGACGAGCAGTACTTC. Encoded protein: CASGGLDEQYF.

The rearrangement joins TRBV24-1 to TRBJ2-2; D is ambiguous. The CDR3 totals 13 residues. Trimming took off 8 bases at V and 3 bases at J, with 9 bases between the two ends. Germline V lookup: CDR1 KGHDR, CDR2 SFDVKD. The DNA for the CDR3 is TGTGCCACCAATACCGGGTACACCGGGGAGCTGTTTTTT. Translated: CATNTGYTGELFF.

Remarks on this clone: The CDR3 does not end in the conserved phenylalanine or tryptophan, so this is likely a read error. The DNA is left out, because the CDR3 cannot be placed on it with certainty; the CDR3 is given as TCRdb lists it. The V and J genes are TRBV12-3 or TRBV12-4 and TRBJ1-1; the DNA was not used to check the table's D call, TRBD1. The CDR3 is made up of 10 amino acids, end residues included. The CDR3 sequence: CASRDSGQKG.

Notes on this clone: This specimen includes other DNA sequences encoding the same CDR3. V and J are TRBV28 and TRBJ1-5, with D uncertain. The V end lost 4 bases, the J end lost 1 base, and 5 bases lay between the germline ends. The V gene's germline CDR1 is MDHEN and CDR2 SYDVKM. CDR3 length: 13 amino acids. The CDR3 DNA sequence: TGTGCCAGCAGTTCCCCAAGCAATCAGCCCCAGCATTTT. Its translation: CASSSPSNQPQHF. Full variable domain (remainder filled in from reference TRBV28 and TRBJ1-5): DVKVTQSSRYLVKRTGEKVFLECVQDMDHENMFWYRQDPGLGLRLIYFSYDVKMKEKGDIPEGYSVSREKKERFSLILESASTNQTSMYLCASSSPSNQPQHFGDGTRLSIL.